This entry lists 20 T cell receptor beta chains sequenced from one sample in a study of shared clonotypes between healthy human individuals. Assay: immunoSEQ multiplex PCR; the TCRdb copy retains only in-frame clones and omits some. The data contain 2 million or so clones, roughly 96% of them singletons. Sequencing input: naive CD4+ T cells sorted from blood. Described subset: CD45RA+ positively selected. Receptors were obtained from a man aged 18 to 30 in good health.

This clone showed up just once. The chain carries TRBV10-3 and TRBJ2-6; D is uncertain. This CDR3 has 15 residues. Germline V lookup: CDR1 ENHRY, CDR2 SYGVKD. Trimming removed 3 bases at V and 1 base at J, with 7 bases between. The CDR3 DNA sequence: TGTGCCATCAGTGATCTGAATTCTGGGGCCAACGTCCTGACTTTC. Protein: CAISDLNSGANVLTF.

In this sample, this clone turned up once. V and J are TRBV30 and TRBJ2-1; 8 bases are shared with TRBD1. V lost 2 bases, J lost 12 bases, and 6 bases stayed unmatched. This CDR3 is 12 amino acids long. Germline V gene lookup returns CDR1 GTSNPN and CDR2 SVGIG (reference sequence). CDR3 loop: CAWSSQGDLQFF. In DNA, the CDR3 is TGTGCCTGGAGTTCACAGGGGGACTTGCAGTTCTTC.

The chain has TRBV2 and TRBJ1-1; D is ambiguous. The CDR3 runs to 13 residues. V gave up 6 bases and J gave up 5 bases, with 13 bases separating them. In germline, CDR1 is SNHLY, CDR2 FYNNEI. CDR3 nucleotides: TGTGCCAGCAGCGGCAGGTGGATAACTGAAGCTTTCTTT. Amino acids: CASSGRWITEAFF.

This chain uses TRBV10-2 with TRBJ2-5; D might be TRBD1 or TRBD2, each matching 7 bases. Germline CDR1 and CDR2: WSHSY and SAAADI. The CDR3 loop spans 18 amino acids. With 6 bases removed from V and 3 bases from J, the gap between germline ends came to 26 bases. CDR3 nucleotide sequence: TGCGCCAGCAGAGAGGGACAGCGACAAAGGCGGGGGAAAGAGACCCAGTACTTC. It encodes CASREGQRQRRGKETQYF.

This chain links TRBV19 with TRBJ1-5, with TRBD1 matching 12 bases. Losses at the gene ends were 4 bases for V and 9 bases for J; bases not matched to a gene: 10. The germline gives CDR1 LNHDA, CDR2 SQIVND (reference sequence). This CDR3 spans 16 amino acids. CDR3 nucleotide sequence: TGTGCCAGTAGTACCCCGGGACAGGGGGCGCATTGGCCCCAGCATTTT. Translating it yields CASSTPGQGAHWPQHF. Variable domain in full (rest from reference TRBV19 and TRBJ1-5): DGGITQSPKYLFRKEGQNVTLSCEQNLNHDAMYWYRQDPGQGLRLIYYSQIVNDFQKGDIAEGYSVSREKKESFPLTVTSAQKNPTAFYLCASSTPGQGAHWPQHFGDGTRLSIL.

The chain couples TRBV5-1 to TRBJ2-7; D is possibly TRBD1 or TRBD2 (5 bases each). The CDR3 is made up of 16 amino acids. Trimming cost V 4 bases and J 0 bases, with 17 bases left between them. Germline V gene lookup returns CDR1 SGHRS and CDR2 YFSETQ. The CDR3 DNA sequence: TGCGCCAGCAGCCTTAACCCCCCCGGGGCCTCCTACGAGCAGTACTTC. Its protein is CASSLNPPGASYEQYF.

This sequence joins TRBV28 and TRBJ2-7; D is uncertain. The V gene's germline CDR1 is MDHEN and CDR2 SYDVKM. The CDR3 has 14 residues. V was shortened by 2 bases and J by 2 bases, with 10 bases between the two germline ends. The chain's CDR3 is CASSLAAGTYEQYF. The CDR3 bases are TGTGCCAGCAGTTTAGCTGCAGGTACCTACGAGCAGTACTTC.

The chain is built from TRBV6-1 and TRBJ1-1; possibly TRBD1 for D (6 bases). CDR1 is MNHNS, CDR2 SASEGT, per germline. CDR3 size: 13 residues. V shed 9 bases and J shed 7 bases, with 18 bases lying between them. This chain's CDR3 is CASIGWGLGEAFF. The CDR3 nucleotides read TGTGCCAGTATCGGTTGGGGGCTTGGTGAAGCTTTCTTT.

The gene calls are TRBV19 and TRBJ1-5; D not certain. Looked up from germline, CDR1 is LNHDA and CDR2 is SQIVND (reference sequence). This CDR3 contains 14 residues. V shed 5 bases and J shed 8 bases, with 16 bases lying between them. CDR3 residues: CASSLSLDREPQHF. The CDR3 coding sequence is TGTGCCAGTAGTCTCAGTCTAGATAGAGAGCCCCAGCATTTT. Based on the CDR3 plus reference TRBV19 and TRBJ1-5, the full variable domain is DGGITQSPKYLFRKEGQNVTLSCEQNLNHDAMYWYRQDPGQGLRLIYYSQIVNDFQKGDIAEGYSVSREKKESFPLTVTSAQKNPTAFYLCASSLSLDREPQHFGDGTRLSIL.

The J gene is TRBJ2-7, the V gene TRBV10-2; TRBD1 matches at 8 bases. The V and J ends lost 5 bases and 4 bases, in that order; junction bases with no gene match: 10. The CDR3 runs to 15 residues. CDR1 and CDR2 from the germline V gene are WSHSY and SAAADI. The CDR3: CASSPAGGTGYEQYF. CDR3 in DNA: TGCGCCAGCAGTCCCGCAGGGGGCACAGGGTACGAGCAGTACTTC.

The chain carries TRBV28 and TRBJ2-7; the D gene is possibly TRBD2 (6 bases). Between the trimmed V and J ends, which lost 4 bases and 1 base, there was a span of 14 bases. Germline CDR1 and CDR2: MDHEN and SYDVKM. This CDR3 contains 15 residues. This chain's CDR3 is CASSSRGVGSYEQYF. The CDR3 coding sequence is TGTGCCAGCAGTTCCCGCGGGGTGGGGTCCTACGAGCAGTACTTC.

The rearrangement links TRBV11-2 to TRBJ2-7; TRBD1 aligns across 8 bases. With V trimmed by 4 bases and J by 4 bases, 21 bases remained unmatched. This CDR3 contains 19 residues. CDR1 is SGHAT and CDR2 is FQNNGV in the germline V gene. CDR3 amino acids: CASSSSPEGGQGAWYEQYF. CDR3 nucleotide sequence: TGTGCCAGCAGCTCGTCACCTGAAGGAGGGCAGGGGGCTTGGTACGAGCAGTACTTC.

The chain has TRBV7-9 and TRBJ2-1; D is ambiguous. Germline V gene lookup returns CDR1 SEHNR and CDR2 FQNEAQ (reference sequence). The V and J ends lost 1 base and 15 bases respectively, with 13 bases between them. The CDR3 spans 12 residues. The CDR3 loop is CASSLVGGRPFF. The CDR3 DNA follows: TGTGCCAGCAGCTTAGTAGGCGGTCGACCGTTCTTC.

V and J are TRBV5-1 and TRBJ1-6; D is ambiguous. Germline-derived CDR1 and CDR2 are SGHRS and YFSETQ. V was clipped by 6 bases and J by 0 bases, with 13 bases between them. The CDR3 sequence is 16 residues long. The CDR3 coding sequence is TGCGCCAGCACCGCGAGTTGGAGCTCCTATAATTCACCCCTCCACTTT. Its translation is CASTASWSSYNSPLHF.

This chain links TRBV30 with TRBJ2-2, with a tentative D call TRBD1 (5 bases). The CDR3 runs 12 residues. CDR1 and CDR2 from the germline V gene are GTSNPN and SVGIG (reference sequence). Trimming pared 8 bases from V and 8 bases from J, leaving 15 bases between. The DNA of the CDR3 is TGTGCCGGGGCCCGTTCGACAGGGGAGCTGTTTTTT. Translated: CAGARSTGELFF.

A remark on this clone: Other DNA sequences in the same sample also yield this CDR3. CDR3 region: CASSLDGTSNSPLHF. In DNA form, the CDR3 reads TGCGCCAGCAGCTTGGATGGGACGTCGAATTCACCCCTCCACTTT. The V and J genes are TRBV5-1 and TRBJ1-6; weak D call: TRBD1 (5 bases). CDR1 and CDR2 (germline): SGHRS, YFSETQ. This CDR3 region has 15 residues. Trimming removed 0 bases at V and 7 bases at J, with 11 bases between.

The chain links TRBV4-3 to TRBJ2-4, with D hard to call. V gave up 0 bases and J gave up 4 bases, with 13 bases separating them. CDR3 length: 16 amino acids. Germline V gene lookup returns CDR1 LGHNA and CDR2 YSLEER. This chain's CDR3 is CASSQEAEVSKNIQYF. The CDR3 coding sequence is TGCGCCAGCAGCCAAGAAGCCGAGGTGTCAAAAAACATTCAGTACTTC.

The chain joins TRBV18 to TRBJ2-1; no clear D. The CDR3 is made up of 16 amino acids. Germline V CDR1 and CDR2: KGHSH, LQKENI. The V gene lost 3 bases and the J gene lost 0 bases, with 12 bases spanning the gap. The CDR3, as DNA: TGTGCCAGCTCACCGCGACTGATTGGCTCCTACAATGAGCAGTTCTTC. This translates into CASSPRLIGSYNEQFF.

Comments on this clone: Other DNA sequences in the sample encode the same CDR3. V usage is TRBV19 and J usage is TRBJ1-2, with a possible D match to TRBD1 (5 bases). Germline lookup yields CDR1 LNHDA and CDR2 SQIVND (reference sequence). V gave up 3 bases and J gave up 1 base, with 9 bases separating them. The CDR3 extends over 14 amino acids. CDR3 sequence reads: CASSMGQLNYGYTF. The CDR3 coding sequence is TGTGCCAGTAGTATGGGGCAGCTTAACTATGGCTACACCTTC. Full variable domain (remainder filled in from reference TRBV19 and TRBJ1-2): DGGITQSPKYLFRKEGQNVTLSCEQNLNHDAMYWYRQDPGQGLRLIYYSQIVNDFQKGDIAEGYSVSREKKESFPLTVTSAQKNPTAFYLCASSMGQLNYGYTFGSGTRLTVV.

The genes are TRBV4-3 and TRBJ2-7; D gene uncertain. V lost 4 bases and J 6 bases, leaving 16 bases between the germline ends. Germline values: CDR1 LGHNA, CDR2 YSLEER. The CDR3 is made up of 14 amino acids. CDR3: CASSPTILSGEQYF. DNA for the CDR3: TGCGCCAGCAGCCCCACGATCCTGTCCGGCGAGCAGTACTTC.